The rows below give T cell receptor beta chains drawn from one sample of a study of cytomegalovirus exposure and HLA in healthy donors. Libraries were prepared by immunoSEQ multiplex PCR; TCRdb keeps only in-frame clonotypes and omits some of them. The sample lists 150,000 or so clones; 65% to 70% were seen once. Sequencing used PBMCs. These receptors originate from a man younger than 40 in good health and CMV-seropositive. Each CDR3 is given with its conserved first and last residue. A D gene is named only where the DNA matches it firmly. Only some rows state a clone size, as once, few, many or a class for expanded clones.

>few|TRBV2|TRBD2|TRBJ2-7
TGTGCCAGCAGTCAGAGCGGGAGTAGGTACGAGCAGTACTTC
CASSQSGSRYEQYF
>NA|TRBV6-1|TRBD1|TRBJ2-6
TGTGCCAGCAGTGGCCGGGACAGAGACTCTGGGGCCAACGTCCTGACTTTC
CASSGRDRDSGANVLTF
>NA|TRBV9|TRBD2|TRBJ2-7
TGTGCCAGCAGCGTAGACGGGGGGGGTCCCTACGAGCAGTACTTC
CASSVDGGGPYEQYF
>NA|TRBV7-9|NA|TRBJ2-3
TGTTCCTGCCTCGACTCGGGGGGCACAGATACGCAGTATTTT
CSCLDSGGTDTQYF
>NA|TRBV27|TRBD2|TRBJ2-7
TGTGCCAGCAGCAGCGGGAGCCAATCCTACGGGCAGTACTTC
CASSSGSQSYGQYF
>NA|TRBV5-1|TRBD2|TRBJ2-1
TGCGCCAGCAGCTTGACGACTAGCGGGAGCAATGAGCAGTTCTTC
CASSLTTSGSNEQFF
>NA|TRBV27|TRBD2|TRBJ2-2
TGTGCCAGCAGTTTATCGGTAGCGGGACCAAACACCGGGGAGCTGTTTTTT
CASSLSVAGPNTGELFF
>NA|TRBV2|NA|TRBJ1-2
TGTGCCAGCAGTGAATCGACAGCCTATGGCTACACCTTC
CASSESTAYGYTF
>NA|TRBV7-8|TRBD1|TRBJ2-2
TGTGCCAGCAGCCCAAGAGGGGGCCGGGACACCGGGGAGCTGTTTTTT
CASSPRGGRDTGELFF
>NA|TRBV7-9|NA|TRBJ2-7
TGTGCCAGCAGCCTAATACGGGGGGCAGACGAGCAGTACTTC
CASSLIRGADEQYF
>NA|TRBV9|NA|TRBJ1-1
TGTGCCAGCAGCCCCCGGTTGAACACTGAAGCTTTCTTT
CASSPRLNTEAFF
>NA|TRBV5-6|NA|TRBJ1-5
TGTGCCAGCAGCCCAGGGTTAGGAGATAGCAATCAGCCCCAGCATTTT
CASSPGLGDSNQPQHF
>NA|TRBV6-1|NA|TRBJ1-3
TGTGCCAGCCCAGATGGAAACACCATATATTTT
CASPDGNTIYF
>NA|TRBV10-1|NA|TRBJ2-7
TGCGCCAGCAGTGAGACAGGGAACACCTACGAGCAGTACTTC
CASSETGNTYEQYF
>NA|TRBV4-2|NA|TRBJ2-7
TGTGCCAGCAGCCAAGCGGCGGGGACGGCCTACGAGCAGTACTTC
CASSQAAGTAYEQYF
>NA|TRBV19|NA|TRBJ2-5
TGTGCCAGTAGTCTGGGAGGGGGGGCGGAGACCCAGTACTTC
CASSLGGGAETQYF
>NA|TRBV6-1|NA|TRBJ1-1
TGTGCCAGTGTTAGGGACACCATGAACACTGAAGCTTTCTTT
CASVRDTMNTEAFF
>NA|TRBV2|TRBD1|TRBJ1-2
TGTGCCAGCACCAGGGACAGGGGGGATTTCTATGGCTACACCTTC
CASTRDRGDFYGYTF
>NA|TRBV11-2|NA|TRBJ1-2
TGTGCCAGCAGCCACCTTTCGACAGGAGCCTATGGCTACACCTTC
CASSHLSTGAYGYTF
>NA|TRBV10-2|TRBD2|TRBJ2-5
TGCGCCAGCGGGGGGACTAGTAGGGAGACCCAGTACTTC
CASGGTSRETQYF
>NA|TRBV28|NA|TRBJ1-1
TGTGCCAGCAGTCTCCGGACAGACCTAGAAGCTTTCTTT
CASSLRTDLEAFF
>NA|TRBV13|TRBD2|TRBJ2-7
TGTGCCAGCAGCCAGGGAGCTAGCGGGAAAGAGCAGTACTTC
CASSQGASGKEQYF
>few|TRBV11-3|TRBD2|TRBJ2-2
TGTGCCAGCAGCTTAGGACTAGCGGGAGGGGAGCTGTTTTTT
CASSLGLAGGELFF
>NA|TRBV7-2|NA|TRBJ1-2
TGTGCCAGCAGCTTATATTTGGGGGCAGACTCATATGGCTACACCTTC
CASSLYLGADSYGYTF
>NA|TRBV10-3|NA|TRBJ2-3
TGTGCCACCAGTGTAGAGACCCCGGGGGGCACAGATACGCAGTATTTT
CATSVETPGGTDTQYF
>NA|TRBV30|TRBD2|TRBJ2-3
TGTGCCTGGGGACTAGCAGGAATCTCAGATACGCAGTATTTT
CAWGLAGISDTQYF
>NA|TRBV7-9|TRBD2|TRBJ2-1
TGTGCCAGCAGCTTAAGACTGACTAGCGGCACTGAGCAGTTCTTC
CASSLRLTSGTEQFF
>NA|TRBV2|NA|TRBJ1-4
TGTGCCAGCAATACACAGGCGACAGAAAAACTGTTTTTT
CASNTQATEKLFF
>NA|TRBV7-9|NA|TRBJ1-1
TGTGCCAGCAGCTTAGAAACCGGGGGGAGCACTGAAGCTTTCTTT
CASSLETGGSTEAFF
>NA|TRBV29-1|NA|TRBJ2-7
TGCAGCGCCCAGGGGCACCTAACCTACGAGCAGTACTTC
CSAQGHLTYEQYF
>NA|TRBV6-1|NA|TRBJ1-5
TGTGCCAGCAGGGGGATGGGGGCGTCCGCCCAGCATTTT
CASRGMGASAQHF
>NA|TRBV7-2|NA|TRBJ2-7
TGTGCCAGCAGCTTAGCATCCAACTACGAGCAGTACTTC
CASSLASNYEQYF
>NA|TRBV5-1|NA|TRBJ2-5
TGCGCCAGCAGCTTGTTGGGATTGAGGGAAGAGACCCAGTACTTC
CASSLLGLREETQYF
>NA|TRBV28|TRBD1|TRBJ1-1
TGTGCCAGCAGTTTCCAGGGGGCTATGGCTGAAGCTTTCTTT
CASSFQGAMAEAFF
>few|TRBV6-1|NA|TRBJ1-1
TGTGCCAGCAGTGGCTCTCATTCCCGGACTGAAGCTTTCTTT
CASSGSHSRTEAFF
>few|TRBV6-6|TRBD1|TRBJ2-7
TGTGCCAGCAGTTGGGACAGGGGCTACGAGCAGTACTTC
CASSWDRGYEQYF
>NA|TRBV5-6|NA|TRBJ2-3
TGTGCCAGCAGCCAAACTATTCAGGGCCCAGATACGCAGTATTTT
CASSQTIQGPDTQYF
>NA|TRBV10-3|NA|TRBJ2-6
TGTGCCATCAGCACTGACTTGGTCTCTGGGGCCAACGTCCTGACTTTC
CAISTDLVSGANVLTF
>NA|TRBV2|TRBD1|TRBJ2-7
TGTGCCAGCAGCGGGGACAGGGTTCTAAACGAGCAGTACTTC
CASSGDRVLNEQYF
>few|TRBV19|NA|TRBJ1-4
TGTGCCAGTAGGTCTACTCACCCGGGTAATGAAAAACTGTTTTTT
CASRSTHPGNEKLFF
>NA|TRBV19|TRBD1|TRBJ1-1
TGTGCCAGTGGGTCCGGGACAGGGGGTGACGGCACTGAAGCTTTCTTT
CASGSGTGGDGTEAFF
>NA|TRBV28|NA|TRBJ2-7
TGTGCCAGCAGCCAACAGGGATACGAGCAGTACTTC
CASSQQGYEQYF
>NA|TRBV7-3|NA|TRBJ2-7
TGTGCCAGCAGCTCCGGTGGCGAGCAGTACTTC
CASSSGGEQYF
>few|TRBV19|TRBD2|TRBJ2-7
TGTGCCAGTAGCCTCGCCCTAGCGGGAGGTGGCTCCTACGAGCAGTACTTC
CASSLALAGGGSYEQYF
>NA|TRBV14|TRBD2|TRBJ2-1
TGTGCCAGCAGCCGATCGACTAGCGGCGGCGAGTTCTTC
CASSRSTSGGEFF
>NA|TRBV5-1|NA|TRBJ2-1
TGCGCCAGCAGCTTGGCCTCCTTTTATGAGCAGTTCTTC
CASSLASFYEQFF
>NA|TRBV9|TRBD2|TRBJ2-7
TGTGCCAGCGGCCCGGGACTAGCGGGAGGCTTACCCTACGAGCAGTACTTC
CASGPGLAGGLPYEQYF
>NA|TRBV27|TRBD2|TRBJ2-7
TGTGCCAGCGGTCCGGACGGGAGGTTTGGCGAGCAGTACTTC
CASGPDGRFGEQYF
>NA|TRBV6-6|NA|TRBJ1-3
TGTGCCAGCAAAGGGAGCCAGGAGTCCCCGGGAAACACCATATATTTT
CASKGSQESPGNTIYF
>NA|TRBV18|TRBD2|TRBJ2-3
TGTGCCAGCTCGTCCGTAGCGGGAGGCGGCACAGATACGCAGTATTTT
CASSSVAGGGTDTQYF
>NA|TRBV7-9|NA|TRBJ1-1
TGTGCCAGCAGCTTGGGACAGAACACTGAAGCTTTCTTT
CASSLGQNTEAFF
>NA|TRBV5-1|TRBD2|TRBJ2-7
TGCGCCAGCAGCTTGGTGCGGGAGACCTACGAGCAGTACTTC
CASSLVRETYEQYF
>NA|TRBV5-1|TRBD2|TRBJ2-1
TGCGCCAGCAGTTCCGGGACTAGCGGTCCGGATGAGCAGTTCTTC
CASSSGTSGPDEQFF